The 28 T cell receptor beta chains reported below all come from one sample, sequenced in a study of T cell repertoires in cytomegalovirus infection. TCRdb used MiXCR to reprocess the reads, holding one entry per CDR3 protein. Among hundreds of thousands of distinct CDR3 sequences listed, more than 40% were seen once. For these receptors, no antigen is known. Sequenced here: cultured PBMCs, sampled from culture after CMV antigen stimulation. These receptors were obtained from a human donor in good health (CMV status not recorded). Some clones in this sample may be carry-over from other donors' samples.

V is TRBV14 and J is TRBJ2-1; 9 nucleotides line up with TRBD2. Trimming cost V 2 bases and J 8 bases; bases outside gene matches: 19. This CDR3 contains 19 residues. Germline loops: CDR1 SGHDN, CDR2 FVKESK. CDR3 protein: CASSQILGYSGSVGDEQFF. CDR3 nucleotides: TGTGCCAGCAGCCAAATCTTGGGGTATAGCGGGAGTGTGGGCGATGAGCAGTTCTTC.

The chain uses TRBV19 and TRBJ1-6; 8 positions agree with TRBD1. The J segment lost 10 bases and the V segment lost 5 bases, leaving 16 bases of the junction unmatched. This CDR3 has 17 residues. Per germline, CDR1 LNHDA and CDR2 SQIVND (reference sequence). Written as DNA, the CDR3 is TGTGCCAGTAGTCCTGACTGGACAGGGTTAATTTTATCACCCCTCCACTTT. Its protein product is CASSPDWTGLILSPLHF.

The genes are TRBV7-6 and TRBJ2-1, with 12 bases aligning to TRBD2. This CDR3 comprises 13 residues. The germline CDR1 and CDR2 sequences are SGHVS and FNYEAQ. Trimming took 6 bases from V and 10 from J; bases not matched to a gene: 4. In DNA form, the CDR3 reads TGTGCCAGCAGGCCTAGCGGGGGGGCCGAGCAGTTCTTC. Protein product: CASRPSGGAEQFF. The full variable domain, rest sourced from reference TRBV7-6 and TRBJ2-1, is GAGVSQSPRYKVTKRGQDVALRCDPISGHVSLYWYRQALGQGPEFLTYFNYEAQQDKSGLPNDRFSAERPEGSISTLTIQRTEQRDSAMYRCASRPSGGAEQFFGPGTRLTVL.

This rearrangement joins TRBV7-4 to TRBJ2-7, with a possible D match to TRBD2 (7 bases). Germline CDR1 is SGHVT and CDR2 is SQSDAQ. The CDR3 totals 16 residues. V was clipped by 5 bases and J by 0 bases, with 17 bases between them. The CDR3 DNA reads TGTGCCAGCAGCCCCCGAGGGGGGGGGCCCTCCTACGAGCAGTACTTC. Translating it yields CASSPRGGGPSYEQYF.

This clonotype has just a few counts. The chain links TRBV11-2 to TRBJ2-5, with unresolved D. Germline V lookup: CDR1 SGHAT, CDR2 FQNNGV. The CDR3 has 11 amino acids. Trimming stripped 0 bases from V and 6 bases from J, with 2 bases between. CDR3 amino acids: CASSLEKTQYF. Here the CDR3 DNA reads TGTGCCAGCAGCTTAGAGAAGACCCAGTACTTC.

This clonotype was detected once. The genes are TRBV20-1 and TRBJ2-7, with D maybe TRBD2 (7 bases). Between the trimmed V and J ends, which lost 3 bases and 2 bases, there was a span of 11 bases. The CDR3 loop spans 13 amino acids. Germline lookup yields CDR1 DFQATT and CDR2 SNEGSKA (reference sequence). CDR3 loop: CSASGRGPYEQYF. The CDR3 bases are TGCAGTGCTAGTGGGCGGGGGCCCTACGAGCAGTACTTC.

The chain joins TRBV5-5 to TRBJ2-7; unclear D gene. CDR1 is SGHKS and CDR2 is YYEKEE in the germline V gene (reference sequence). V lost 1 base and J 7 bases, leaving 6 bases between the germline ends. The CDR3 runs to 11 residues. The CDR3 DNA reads TGTGCCAGCAGCTTGCCCGGGGAGCAGTACTTC. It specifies CASSLPGEQYF.

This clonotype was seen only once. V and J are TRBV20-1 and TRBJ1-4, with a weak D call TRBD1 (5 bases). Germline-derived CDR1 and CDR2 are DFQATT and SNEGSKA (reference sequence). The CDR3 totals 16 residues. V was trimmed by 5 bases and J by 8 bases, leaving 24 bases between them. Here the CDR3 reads CSASTVLTGMGEKLFF. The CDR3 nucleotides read TGCAGTGCTTCGACAGTTTTAACCGGAATGGGGGAAAAACTGTTTTTT.

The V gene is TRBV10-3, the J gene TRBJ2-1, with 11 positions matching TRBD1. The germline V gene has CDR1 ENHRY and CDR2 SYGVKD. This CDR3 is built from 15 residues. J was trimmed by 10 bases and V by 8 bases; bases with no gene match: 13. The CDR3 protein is CAILRGTGGFIEQFF. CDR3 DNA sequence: TGTGCCATCCTGAGAGGGACAGGGGGTTTCATCGAGCAGTTCTTC.

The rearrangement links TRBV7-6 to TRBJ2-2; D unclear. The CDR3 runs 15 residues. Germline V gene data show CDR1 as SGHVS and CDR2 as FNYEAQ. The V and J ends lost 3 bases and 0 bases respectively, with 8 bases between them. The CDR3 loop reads CASSFVGSNTGELFF. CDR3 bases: TGTGCCAGCAGCTTTGTCGGGTCGAACACCGGGGAGCTGTTTTTT.

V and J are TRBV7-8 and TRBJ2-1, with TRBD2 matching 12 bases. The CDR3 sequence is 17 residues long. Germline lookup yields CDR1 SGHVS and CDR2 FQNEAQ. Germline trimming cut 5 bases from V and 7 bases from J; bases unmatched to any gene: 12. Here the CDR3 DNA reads TGTGCCAGCAGCGTATTGTCCGGGACTAGCGGGTGGAATGAGCAGTTCTTC. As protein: CASSVLSGTSGWNEQFF.

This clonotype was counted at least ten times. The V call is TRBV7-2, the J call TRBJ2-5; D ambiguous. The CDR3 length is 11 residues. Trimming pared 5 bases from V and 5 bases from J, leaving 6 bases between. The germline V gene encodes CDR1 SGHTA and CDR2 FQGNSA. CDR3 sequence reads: CASSPYETQYF. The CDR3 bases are TGTGCCAGCAGCCCCTACGAGACCCAGTACTTC.

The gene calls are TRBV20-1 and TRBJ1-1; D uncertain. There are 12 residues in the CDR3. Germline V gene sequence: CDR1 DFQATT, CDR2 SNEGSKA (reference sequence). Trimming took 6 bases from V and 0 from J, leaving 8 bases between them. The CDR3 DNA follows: TGCAGTGCAAGTACAATGAACACTGAAGCTTTCTTT. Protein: CSASTMNTEAFF.

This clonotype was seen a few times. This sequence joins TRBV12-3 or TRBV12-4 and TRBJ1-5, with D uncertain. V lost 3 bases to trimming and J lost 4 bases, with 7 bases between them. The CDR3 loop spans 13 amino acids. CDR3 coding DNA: TGTGCCAGCAGTTTCGGCGAAAATCAGCCCCAGCATTTT. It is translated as CASSFGENQPQHF.

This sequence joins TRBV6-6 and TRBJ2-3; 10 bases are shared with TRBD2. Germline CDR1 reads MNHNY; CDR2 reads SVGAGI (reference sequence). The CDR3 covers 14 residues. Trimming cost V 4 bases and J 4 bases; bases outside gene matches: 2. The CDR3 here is CASSSLAGADTQYF. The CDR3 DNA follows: TGTGCCAGCAGTTCCCTAGCGGGGGCAGATACGCAGTATTTT.

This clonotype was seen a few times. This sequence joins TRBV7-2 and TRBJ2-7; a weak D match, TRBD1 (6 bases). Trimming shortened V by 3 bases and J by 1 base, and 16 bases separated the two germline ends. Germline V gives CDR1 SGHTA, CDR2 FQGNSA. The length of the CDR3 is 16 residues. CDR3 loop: CASSFQTGTRSYEQYF. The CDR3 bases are TGTGCCAGCAGCTTTCAAACCGGGACAAGATCCTACGAGCAGTACTTC.

The CDR3: CASSMGLNTEAFF. As DNA, the CDR3 is TGTGCCAGTAGTATGGGCCTGAACACTGAAGCTTTCTTT. The chain recombines TRBV19 with TRBJ1-1; D ambiguous. The germline CDR1 and CDR2 sequences are LNHDA and SQIVND (reference sequence). The CDR3 length is 13 residues. V gave up 3 bases and J gave up 0 bases, with 5 bases separating them.

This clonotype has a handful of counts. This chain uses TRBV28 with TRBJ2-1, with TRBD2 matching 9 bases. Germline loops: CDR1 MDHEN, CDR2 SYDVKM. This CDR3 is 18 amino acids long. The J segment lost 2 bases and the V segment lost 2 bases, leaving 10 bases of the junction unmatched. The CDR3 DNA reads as TGTGCCAGCAGTTTAGCGGGGGGGCCTCGGCACACCTACAATGAGCAGTTCTTC. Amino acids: CASSLAGGPRHTYNEQFF.

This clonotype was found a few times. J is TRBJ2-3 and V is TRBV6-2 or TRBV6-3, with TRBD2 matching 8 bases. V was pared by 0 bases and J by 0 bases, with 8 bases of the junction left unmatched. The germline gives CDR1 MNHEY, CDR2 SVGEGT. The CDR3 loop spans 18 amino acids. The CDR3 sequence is CASSYSRDPGGSTDTQYF. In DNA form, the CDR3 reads TGTGCCAGCAGTTACTCGAGAGACCCGGGGGGGAGCACAGATACGCAGTATTTT.

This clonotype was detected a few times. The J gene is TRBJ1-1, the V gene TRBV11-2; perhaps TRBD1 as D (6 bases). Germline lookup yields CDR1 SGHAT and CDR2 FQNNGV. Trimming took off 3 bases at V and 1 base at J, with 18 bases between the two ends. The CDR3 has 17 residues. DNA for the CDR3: TGTGCCAGCAGCTTCCCCCTTCGGGGGCCTCCGAACACTGAAGCTTTCTTT. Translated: CASSFPLRGPPNTEAFF.

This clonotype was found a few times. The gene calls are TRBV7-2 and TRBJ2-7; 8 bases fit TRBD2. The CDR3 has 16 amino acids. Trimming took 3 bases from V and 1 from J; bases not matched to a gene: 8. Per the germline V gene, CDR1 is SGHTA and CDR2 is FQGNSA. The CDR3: CASSLRTSLQSYEQYF. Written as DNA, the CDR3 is TGTGCCAGCAGCTTGAGGACTAGCCTCCAATCCTACGAGCAGTACTTC.

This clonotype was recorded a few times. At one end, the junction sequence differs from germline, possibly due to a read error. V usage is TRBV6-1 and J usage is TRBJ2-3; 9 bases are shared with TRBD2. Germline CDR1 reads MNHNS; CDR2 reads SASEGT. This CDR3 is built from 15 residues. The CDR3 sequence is CASRTTGTSIDTQYF. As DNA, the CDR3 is TGTGCCAGCAGGACCACCGGGACTAGCATAGATACGCAGTATTTT.

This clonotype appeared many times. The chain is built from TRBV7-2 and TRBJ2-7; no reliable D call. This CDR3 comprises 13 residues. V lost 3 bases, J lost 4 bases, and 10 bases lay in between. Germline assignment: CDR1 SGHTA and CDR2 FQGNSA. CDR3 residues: CASSFAIGYEQYF. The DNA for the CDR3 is TGTGCCAGCAGCTTTGCGATAGGGTACGAGCAGTACTTC.

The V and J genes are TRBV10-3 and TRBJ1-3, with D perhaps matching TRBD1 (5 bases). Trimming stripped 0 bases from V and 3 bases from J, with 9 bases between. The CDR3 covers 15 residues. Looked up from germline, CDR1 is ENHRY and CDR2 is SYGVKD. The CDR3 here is CAISESGRSGNTIYF. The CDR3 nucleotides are TGTGCCATCAGTGAGTCGGGACGTAGTGGAAACACCATATATTTT.

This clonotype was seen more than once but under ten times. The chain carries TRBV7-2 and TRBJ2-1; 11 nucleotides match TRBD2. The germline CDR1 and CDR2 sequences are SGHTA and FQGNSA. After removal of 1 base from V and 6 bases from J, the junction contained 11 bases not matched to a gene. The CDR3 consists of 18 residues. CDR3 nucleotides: TGTGCCAGCAGCTTAGTTGTTTCGGCTAGCGGGAGGTTCAATGAGCAGTTCTTC. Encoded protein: CASSLVVSASGRFNEQFF.

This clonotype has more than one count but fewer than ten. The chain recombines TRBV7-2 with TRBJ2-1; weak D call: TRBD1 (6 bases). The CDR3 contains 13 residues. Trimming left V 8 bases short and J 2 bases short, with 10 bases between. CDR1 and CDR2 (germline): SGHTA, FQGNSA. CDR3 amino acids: CASAGDTYNEQFF. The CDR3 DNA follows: TGTGCCAGCGCCGGGGACACCTACAATGAGCAGTTCTTC.

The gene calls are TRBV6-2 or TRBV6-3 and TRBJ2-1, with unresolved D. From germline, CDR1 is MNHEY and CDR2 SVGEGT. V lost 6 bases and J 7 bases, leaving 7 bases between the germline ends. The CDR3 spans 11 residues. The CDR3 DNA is TGTGCCAGCAGGCAAACTAATGAGCAGTTCTTC. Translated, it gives CASRQTNEQFF.

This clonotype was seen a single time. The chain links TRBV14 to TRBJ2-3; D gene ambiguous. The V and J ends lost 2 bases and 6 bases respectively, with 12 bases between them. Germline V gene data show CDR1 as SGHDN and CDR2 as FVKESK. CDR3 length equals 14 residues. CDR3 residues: CASSQFTRQDTQYF. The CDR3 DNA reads TGTGCCAGCAGCCAATTTACGCGGCAGGATACGCAGTATTTT. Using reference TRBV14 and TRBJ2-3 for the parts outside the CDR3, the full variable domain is EAGVTQFPSHSVIEKGQTVTLRCDPISGHDNLYWYRRVMGKEIKFLLHFVKESKQDESGMPNNRFLAERTGGTYSTLKVQPAELEDSGVYFCASSQFTRQDTQYFGPGTRLTVL.